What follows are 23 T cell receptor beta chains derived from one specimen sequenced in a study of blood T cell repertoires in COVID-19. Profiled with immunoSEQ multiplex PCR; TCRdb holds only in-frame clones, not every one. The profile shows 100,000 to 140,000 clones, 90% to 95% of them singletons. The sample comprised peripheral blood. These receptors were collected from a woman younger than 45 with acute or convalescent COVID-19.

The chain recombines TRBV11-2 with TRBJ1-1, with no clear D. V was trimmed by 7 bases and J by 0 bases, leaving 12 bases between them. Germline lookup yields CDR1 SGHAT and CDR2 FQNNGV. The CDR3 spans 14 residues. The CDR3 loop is CASTRAGMNTEAFF. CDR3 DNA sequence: TGTGCCAGCACCCGGGCGGGGATGAACACTGAAGCTTTCTTT.

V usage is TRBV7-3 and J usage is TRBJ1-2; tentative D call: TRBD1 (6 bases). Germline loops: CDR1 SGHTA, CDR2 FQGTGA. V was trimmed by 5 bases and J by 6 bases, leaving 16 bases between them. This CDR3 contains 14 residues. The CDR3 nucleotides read TGTGCCAGCAGCACAAACAGGGAAGGAGATGGCTACACCTTC. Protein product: CASSTNREGDGYTF.

CDR3 region: CAIYPRRGITEAFF. CDR3 DNA: TGTGCCATCTACCCCCGACGGGGGATCACTGAAGCTTTCTTT. The V gene is TRBV28, the J gene TRBJ1-1; a possible D gene is TRBD1 (5 bases). This CDR3 spans 14 amino acids. Looked up from germline, CDR1 is MDHEN and CDR2 is SYDVKM. V was trimmed by 10 bases and J by 4 bases, leaving 19 bases between them.

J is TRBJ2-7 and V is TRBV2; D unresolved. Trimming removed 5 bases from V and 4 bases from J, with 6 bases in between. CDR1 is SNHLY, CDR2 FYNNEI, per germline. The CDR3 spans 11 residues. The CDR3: CASSFGYEQYF. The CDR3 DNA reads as TGTGCCAGCAGTTTCGGGTACGAGCAGTACTTC.

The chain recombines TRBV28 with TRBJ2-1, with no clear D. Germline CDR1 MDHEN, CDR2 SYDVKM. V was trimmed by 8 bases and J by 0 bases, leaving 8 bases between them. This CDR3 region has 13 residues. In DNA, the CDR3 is TGTGCCAGCCGGGTGCCCTCCTACAATGAGCAGTTCTTC. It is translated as CASRVPSYNEQFF.

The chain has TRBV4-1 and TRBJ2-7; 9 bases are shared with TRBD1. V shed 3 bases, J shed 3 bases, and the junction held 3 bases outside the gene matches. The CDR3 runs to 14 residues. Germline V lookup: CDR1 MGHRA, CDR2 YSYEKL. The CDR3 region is CASSQGQGNYEQYF. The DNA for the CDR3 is TGCGCCAGCAGCCAGGGACAGGGCAACTACGAGCAGTACTTC.

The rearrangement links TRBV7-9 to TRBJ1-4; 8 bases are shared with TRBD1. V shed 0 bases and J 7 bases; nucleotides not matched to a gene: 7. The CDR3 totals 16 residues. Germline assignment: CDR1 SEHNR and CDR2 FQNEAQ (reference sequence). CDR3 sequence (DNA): TGTGCCAGCAGCTTAGCGAGGAACAGGGGGAGTGAAAAACTGTTTTTT. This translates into CASSLARNRGSEKLFF.

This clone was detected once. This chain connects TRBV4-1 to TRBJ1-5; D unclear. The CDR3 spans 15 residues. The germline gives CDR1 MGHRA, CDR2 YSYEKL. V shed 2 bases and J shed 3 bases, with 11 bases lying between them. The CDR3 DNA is TGCGCCAGCAGCCAAATCGGAGGTACCAATCAGCCCCAGCATTTT. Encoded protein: CASSQIGGTNQPQHF.

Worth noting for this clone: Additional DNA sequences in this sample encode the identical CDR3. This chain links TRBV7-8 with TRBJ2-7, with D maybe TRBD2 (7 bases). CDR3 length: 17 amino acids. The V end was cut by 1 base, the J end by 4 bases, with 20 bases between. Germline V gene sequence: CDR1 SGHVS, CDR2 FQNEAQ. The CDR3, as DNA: TGTGCCAGCAGCTTAGTGCCCCGGGGGGCCCCTCCTTACGAGCAGTACTTC. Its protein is CASSLVPRGAPPYEQYF. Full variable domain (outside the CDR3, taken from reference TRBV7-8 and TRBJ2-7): GAGVSQSPRYKVAKRGQDVALRCDPISGHVSLFWYQQALGQGPEFLTYFQNEAQLDKSGLPSDRFFAERPEGSVSTLKIQRTQQEDSAVYLCASSLVPRGAPPYEQYFGPGTRLTVT.

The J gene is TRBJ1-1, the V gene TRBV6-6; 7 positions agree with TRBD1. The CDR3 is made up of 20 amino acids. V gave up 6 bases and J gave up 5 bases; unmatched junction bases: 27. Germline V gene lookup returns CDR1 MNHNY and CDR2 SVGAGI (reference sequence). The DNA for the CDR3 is TGTGCCAGCAGCCTAAGTTCACCCGGAGCCGGACAGGACTGGGGTACTGAAGCTTTCTTT. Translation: CASSLSSPGAGQDWGTEAFF.

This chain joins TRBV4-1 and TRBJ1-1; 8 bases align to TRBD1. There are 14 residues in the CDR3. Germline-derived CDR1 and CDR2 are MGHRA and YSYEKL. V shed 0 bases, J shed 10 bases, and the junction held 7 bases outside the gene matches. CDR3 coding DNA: TGCGCCAGCAGCCAAGAGGTCAGGGGGCATCGAGCTTTCTTT. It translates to CASSQEVRGHRAFF.

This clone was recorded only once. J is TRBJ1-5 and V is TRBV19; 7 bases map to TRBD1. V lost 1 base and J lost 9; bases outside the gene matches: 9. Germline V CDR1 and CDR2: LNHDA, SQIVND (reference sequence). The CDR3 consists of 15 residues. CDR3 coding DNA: TGTGCCAGTAGTATAGGCGGGACAGCCACGCCGCCCCAGCATTTT. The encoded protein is CASSIGGTATPPQHF.

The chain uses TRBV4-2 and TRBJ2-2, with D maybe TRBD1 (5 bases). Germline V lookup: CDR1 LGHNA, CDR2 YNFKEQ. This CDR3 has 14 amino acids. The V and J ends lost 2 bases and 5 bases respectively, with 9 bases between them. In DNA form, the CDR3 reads TGTGCCAGCAGCCAACCAGACAGAACCGGGGAGCTGTTTTTT. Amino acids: CASSQPDRTGELFF.

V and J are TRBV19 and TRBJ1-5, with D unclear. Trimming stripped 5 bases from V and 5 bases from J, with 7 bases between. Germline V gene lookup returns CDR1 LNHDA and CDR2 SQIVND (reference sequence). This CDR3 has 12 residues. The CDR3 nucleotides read TGTGCCAGTAGTTCACTAGATCAGCCCCAGCATTTT. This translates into CASSSLDQPQHF.

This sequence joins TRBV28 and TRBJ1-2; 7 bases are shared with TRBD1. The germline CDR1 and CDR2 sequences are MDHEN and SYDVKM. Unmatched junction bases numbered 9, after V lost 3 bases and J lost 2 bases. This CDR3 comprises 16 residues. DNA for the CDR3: TGTGCCAGCAGTTTTATAGTCCGGGACAGAAACTATGGCTACACCTTC. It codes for CASSFIVRDRNYGYTF.

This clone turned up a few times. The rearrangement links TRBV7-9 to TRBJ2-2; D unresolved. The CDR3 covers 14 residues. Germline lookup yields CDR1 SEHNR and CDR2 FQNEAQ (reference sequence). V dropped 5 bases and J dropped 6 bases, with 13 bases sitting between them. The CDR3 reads CASSQVNRAGELFF. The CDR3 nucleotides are TGTGCCAGCAGCCAAGTTAACAGAGCCGGGGAGCTGTTTTTT. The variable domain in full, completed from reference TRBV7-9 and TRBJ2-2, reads DTGVSQNPRHKITKRGQNVTFRCDPISEHNRLYWYRQTLGQGPEFLTYFQNEAQLEKSRLLSDRFSAERPKGSFSTLEIQRTEQGDSAMYLCASSQVNRAGELFFGEGSRLTVL.

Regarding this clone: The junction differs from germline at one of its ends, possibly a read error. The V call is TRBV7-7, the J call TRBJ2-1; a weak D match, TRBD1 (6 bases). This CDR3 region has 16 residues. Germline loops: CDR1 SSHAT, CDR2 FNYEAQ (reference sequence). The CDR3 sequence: CASSLEQGPPYNEQFF. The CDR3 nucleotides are TGTGCTAGCAGCTTAGAACAGGGTCCACCCTACAATGAGCAGTTCTTC.

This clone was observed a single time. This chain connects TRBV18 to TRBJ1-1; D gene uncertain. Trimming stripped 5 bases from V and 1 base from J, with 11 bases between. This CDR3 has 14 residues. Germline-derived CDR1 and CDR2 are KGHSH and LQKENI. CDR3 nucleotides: TGTGCCAGCTCAGCCCAAGAGGGGAACACTGAAGCTTTCTTT. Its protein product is CASSAQEGNTEAFF.

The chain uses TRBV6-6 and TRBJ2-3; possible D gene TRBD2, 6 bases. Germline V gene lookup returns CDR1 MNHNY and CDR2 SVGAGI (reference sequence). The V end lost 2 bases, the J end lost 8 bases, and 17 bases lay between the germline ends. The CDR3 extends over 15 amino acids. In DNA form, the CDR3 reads TGTGCCAGCAGTTACGTGGCGGGGCGACAGAGTACGCAGTATTTT. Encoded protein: CASSYVAGRQSTQYF.

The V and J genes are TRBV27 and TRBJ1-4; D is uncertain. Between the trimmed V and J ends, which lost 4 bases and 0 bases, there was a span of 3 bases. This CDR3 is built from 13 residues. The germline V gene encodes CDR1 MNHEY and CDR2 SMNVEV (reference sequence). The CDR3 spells CASSSTTNEKLFF. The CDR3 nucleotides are TGTGCCAGCAGTTCCACAACTAATGAAAAACTGTTTTTT.

This chain's CDR3 is CASSQPRGRDEQFF. CDR3 nucleotides: TGCGCCAGCAGCCAGCCAAGAGGGCGCGATGAGCAGTTCTTC. The rearrangement uses TRBV4-1 and TRBJ2-1; D might be TRBD2 (5 bases). V was clipped by 3 bases and J by 8 bases, with 14 bases between them. In germline, CDR1 is MGHRA, CDR2 YSYEKL. CDR3 length equals 14 residues.

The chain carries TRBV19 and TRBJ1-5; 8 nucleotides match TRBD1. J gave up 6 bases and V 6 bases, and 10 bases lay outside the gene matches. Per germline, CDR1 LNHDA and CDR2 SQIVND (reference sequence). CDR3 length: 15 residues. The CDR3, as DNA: TGTGCCAGTAGCCCTAGTTCAGGGGGCTTTCAGCCCCAGCATTTT. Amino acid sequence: CASSPSSGGFQPQHF.

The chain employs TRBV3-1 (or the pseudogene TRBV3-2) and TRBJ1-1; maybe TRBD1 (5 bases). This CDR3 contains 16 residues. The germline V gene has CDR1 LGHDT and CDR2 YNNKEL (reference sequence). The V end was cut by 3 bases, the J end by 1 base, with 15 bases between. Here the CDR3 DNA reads TGTGCCAGCAGCCACCCTGGGGGGTTCTGGAACACTGAAGCTTTCTTT. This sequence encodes CASSHPGGFWNTEAFF.